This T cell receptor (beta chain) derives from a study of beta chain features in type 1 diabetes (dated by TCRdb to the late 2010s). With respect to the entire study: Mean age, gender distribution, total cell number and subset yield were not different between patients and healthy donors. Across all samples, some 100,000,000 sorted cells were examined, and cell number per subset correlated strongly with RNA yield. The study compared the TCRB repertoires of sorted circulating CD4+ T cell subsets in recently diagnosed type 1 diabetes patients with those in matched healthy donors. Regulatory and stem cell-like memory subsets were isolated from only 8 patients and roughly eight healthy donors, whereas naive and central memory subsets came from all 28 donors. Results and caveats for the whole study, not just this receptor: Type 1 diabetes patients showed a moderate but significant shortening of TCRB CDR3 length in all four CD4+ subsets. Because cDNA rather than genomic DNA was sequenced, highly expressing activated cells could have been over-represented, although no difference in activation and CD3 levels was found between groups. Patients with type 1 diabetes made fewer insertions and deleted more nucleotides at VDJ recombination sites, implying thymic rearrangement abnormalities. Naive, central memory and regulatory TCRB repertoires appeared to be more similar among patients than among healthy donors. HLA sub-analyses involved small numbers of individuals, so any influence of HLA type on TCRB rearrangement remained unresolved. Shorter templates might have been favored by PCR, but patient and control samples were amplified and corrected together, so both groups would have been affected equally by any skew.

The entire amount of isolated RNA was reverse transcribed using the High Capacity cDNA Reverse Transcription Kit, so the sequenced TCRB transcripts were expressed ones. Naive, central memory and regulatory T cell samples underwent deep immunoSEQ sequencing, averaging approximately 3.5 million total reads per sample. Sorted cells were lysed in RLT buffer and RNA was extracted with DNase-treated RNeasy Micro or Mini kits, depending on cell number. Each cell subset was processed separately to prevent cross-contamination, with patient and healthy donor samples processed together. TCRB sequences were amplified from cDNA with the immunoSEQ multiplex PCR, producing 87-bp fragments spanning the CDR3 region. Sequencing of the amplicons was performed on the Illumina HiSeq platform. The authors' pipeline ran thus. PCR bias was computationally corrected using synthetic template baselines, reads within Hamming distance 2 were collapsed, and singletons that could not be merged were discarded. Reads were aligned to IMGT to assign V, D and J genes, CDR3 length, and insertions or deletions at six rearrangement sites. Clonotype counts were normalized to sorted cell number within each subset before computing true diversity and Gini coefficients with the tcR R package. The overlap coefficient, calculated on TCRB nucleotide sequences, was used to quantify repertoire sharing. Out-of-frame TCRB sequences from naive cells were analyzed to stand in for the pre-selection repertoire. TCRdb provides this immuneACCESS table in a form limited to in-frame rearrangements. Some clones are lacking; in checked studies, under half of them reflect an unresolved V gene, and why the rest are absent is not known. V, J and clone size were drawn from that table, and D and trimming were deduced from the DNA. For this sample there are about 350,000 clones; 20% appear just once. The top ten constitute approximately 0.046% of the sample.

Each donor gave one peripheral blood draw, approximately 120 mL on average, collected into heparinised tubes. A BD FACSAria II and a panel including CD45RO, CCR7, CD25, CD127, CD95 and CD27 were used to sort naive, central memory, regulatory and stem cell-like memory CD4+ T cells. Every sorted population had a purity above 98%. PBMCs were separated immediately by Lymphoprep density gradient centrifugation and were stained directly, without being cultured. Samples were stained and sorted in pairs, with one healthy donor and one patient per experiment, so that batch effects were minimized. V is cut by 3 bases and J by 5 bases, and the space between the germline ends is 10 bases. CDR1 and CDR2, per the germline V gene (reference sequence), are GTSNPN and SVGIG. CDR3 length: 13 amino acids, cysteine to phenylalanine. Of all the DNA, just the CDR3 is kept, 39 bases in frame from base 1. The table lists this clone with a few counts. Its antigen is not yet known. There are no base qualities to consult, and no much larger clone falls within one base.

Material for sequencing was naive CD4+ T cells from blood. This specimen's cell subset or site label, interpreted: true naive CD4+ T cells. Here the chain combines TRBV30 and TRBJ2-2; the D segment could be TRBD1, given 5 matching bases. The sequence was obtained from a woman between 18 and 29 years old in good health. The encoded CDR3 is CAWSKGWTGELFF. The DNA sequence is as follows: TGTGCCTGGAGCAAGGGGTGGACCGGGGAGCTGTTTTTT.